These 5 T cell receptor beta chains were all obtained from the same sample, sequenced in a study of molecular identifiers for immune sequencing clone quantification (dated by TCRdb to 2016 to 2019). The library was built by means of PCR. The instrument was an Illumina HiSeq 4000. The public sequencing data were trimmed at Q25 with fastp and processed into clonotypes with MiXCR by TCRdb, which kept only in-frame beta chains. Rows are unified per CDR3 protein, each entry keeping the most common DNA and genes. For this sample there are about 320,000 distinct CDR3 sequences; roughly a fifth appear just once. Of the sample, 0.7% to 0.9% falls within the top ten clones. The sample consisted of naive CD8+ T cells from blood, with Jurkat cell RNA spiked in. The cell subset or site label, as the study defines it: FACS-sorted CD8+CD4-CCR7+CD45RA+ naive T cells. Receptors originate from a human donor in good health. Some libraries in this study had Jurkat cell RNA spiked in.

Points on this clonotype: A much more abundant neighbour one base away suggests this may be a read error. V gene TRBV7-9 combines with J gene TRBJ2-3; the D gene could be TRBD1 or TRBD2 (5 bases each). From germline, CDR1 is SEHNR and CDR2 FQNEAQ (reference sequence). The CDR3 runs 17 residues. V was trimmed by 5 bases and J by 5 bases, leaving 23 bases between them. CDR3 loop: CASSHGTGAERQDTQYF. The CDR3 region has the DNA TGTGCCAGCAGCCACGGCACCGGGGCAGAACGACAAGATACGCAGTATTTT.

The chain links TRBV10-3 to TRBJ1-3; D call uncertain. CDR3 length: 14 residues. Per the germline V gene, CDR1 is ENHRY and CDR2 is SYGVKD. V lost 2 bases and J 0 bases, leaving 5 bases between the germline ends. CDR3: CAISEESSGNTIYF. In DNA, the CDR3 is TGTGCCATCAGTGAGGAGAGCTCTGGAAACACCATATATTTT.

This clonotype was counted ten times or more. In DNA, the CDR3 is TGTGCCAGCAGTCCGACAGGGGTGAGCTACGAGCAGTACTTC. It codes for CASSPTGVSYEQYF. The V call is TRBV12-3 or TRBV12-4, the J call TRBJ2-7, with 8 bases identical to TRBD1. J gave up 3 bases and V 5 bases, and 6 bases lay outside the gene matches. This CDR3 comprises 14 residues.

This clonotype was seen many times. This sequence joins TRBV5-4 and TRBJ2-5; 8 bases fit TRBD2. The V segment lost 2 bases and the J segment 4 bases; nucleotides outside the gene matches: 10. Germline V gives CDR1 SGHNT, CDR2 YYREEE (reference sequence). This CDR3 region has 16 residues. CDR3 sequence (DNA): TGTGCCAGCAGCTTCGCCGGTGGACTAGCAGGAGAGACCCAGTACTTC. This codes for CASSFAGGLAGETQYF.

For this clonotype: A much more abundant neighbour one base away suggests this may be a read error. The chain is built from TRBV5-3 and TRBJ2-7, with 13 bases fitting TRBD2. TRBV5-3 is designated an ORF whose function remains uncertain. The CDR3 consists of 13 residues. CDR3 residues: CASSWTSGSGQYF. For the CDR3, the DNA is TGTGCCAGCAGCTGGACTAGCGGGAGCGGGCAGTACTTC.